This T cell receptor (beta chain) was recovered during a study of blood T cell repertoires in COVID-19. Clones were sequenced by immunoSEQ multiplex PCR, and TCRdb holds only the in-frame ones, with some missing. Here the sample spans about 240,000 clones, 75% to 90% being singletons. Sequenced input: peripheral blood. This sequence originates from a man between 60 and 75 years old who had recovered from COVID-19.

The CDR3 loop reads CASSSRTGGGEKLFF. The CDR3 bases are TGTGCCAGTAGTTCCCGGACAGGGGGAGGTGAAAAACTGTTTTTT. The chain recombines TRBV19 with TRBJ1-4; 10 bases are shared with TRBD1. The germline V gene encodes CDR1 LNHDA and CDR2 SQIVND (reference sequence). This CDR3 comprises 15 residues. Trimming took 5 bases from V and 7 from J; bases not matched to a gene: 7. The whole variable domain, remainder taken from reference TRBV19 and TRBJ1-4, is DGGITQSPKYLFRKEGQNVTLSCEQNLNHDAMYWYRQDPGQGLRLIYYSQIVNDFQKGDIAEGYSVSREKKESFPLTVTSAQKNPTAFYLCASSSRTGGGEKLFFGSGTQLSVL.